This TCR beta chain emerged from a study of Graves' ophthalmopathy and Graves' hyperthyroidism. Regarding the study as a whole: Blood contained most expanded thyroid clonotypes exceeding 0.001 frequency.

Beta-chain TCR CDR3 regions were amplified from RNA transcripts. In the first round, RT-PCR was carried out with HTBI primers, and a multiplex PCR formed the second round. TCRdb called the multiplex PCR reads again in MiXCR, with one record for every CDR3 protein. The data hold hundreds of thousands of distinct CDR3 sequences, with about 20% observed a single time. Turning to this clonotype: Its antigen is still unknown.

Aged 18 to 65, the patients with hyperthyroidism had under 2 months' duration and were newly diagnosed. Germline V CDR1 and CDR2: MNHNS, SASEGT. This CDR3 contains 14 residues. V was clipped by 4 bases and J by 5 bases, with 14 bases between them. The specimen sequenced was peripheral blood. The TCR was taken from a woman aged 18-29 years with stable Graves' hyperthyroidism. Some clones in this sample may be carry-over from other donors' samples. V gene TRBV6-1 combines with J gene TRBJ1-1; D might be TRBD1 (5 bases). DNA for the CDR3: TGTGCCAGCAGTGCAGGACACGGCCGAACTGAAGCTTTCTTT. It translates to CASSAGHGRTEAFF.